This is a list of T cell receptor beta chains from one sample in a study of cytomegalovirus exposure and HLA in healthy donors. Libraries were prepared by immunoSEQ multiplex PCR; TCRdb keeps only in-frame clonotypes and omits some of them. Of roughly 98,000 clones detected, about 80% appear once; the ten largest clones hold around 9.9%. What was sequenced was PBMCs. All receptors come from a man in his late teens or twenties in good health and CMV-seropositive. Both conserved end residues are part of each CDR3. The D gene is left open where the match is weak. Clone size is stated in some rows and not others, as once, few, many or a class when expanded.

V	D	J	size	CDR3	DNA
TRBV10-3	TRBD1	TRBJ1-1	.	CAIRGNRGTAFF	TGTGCCATCAGGGGTAACAGGGGGACGGCTTTCTTT
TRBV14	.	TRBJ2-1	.	CASSQDLPGSYNEQFF	TGTGCCAGCAGCCAAGATCTTCCAGGTTCCTACAATGAGCAGTTCTTC
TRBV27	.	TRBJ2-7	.	CASRTNSYEQYF	TGTGCCAGCAGGACAAACTCCTACGAGCAGTACTTC
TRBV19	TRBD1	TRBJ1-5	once	CASSIMTGMYNQPQHF	TGTGCCAGTAGTATCATGACAGGGATGTACAATCAGCCCCAGCATTTT
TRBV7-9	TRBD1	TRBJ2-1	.	CASSRQGNEQFF	TGTGCCAGCAGCCGACAGGGAAATGAGCAGTTCTTC
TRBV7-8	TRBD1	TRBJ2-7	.	CASRRQGTSYEQYF	TGTGCCAGCAGGAGACAGGGGACCTCCTACGAGCAGTACTTC
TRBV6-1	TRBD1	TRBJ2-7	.	CASSEQQGVYEQYF	TGTGCCAGCAGTGAACAACAGGGGGTCTACGAGCAGTACTTC
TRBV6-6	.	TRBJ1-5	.	CASSPRLDRNQPQHF	TGTGCCAGCAGCCCGCGTCTAGACAGGAATCAGCCCCAGCATTTT
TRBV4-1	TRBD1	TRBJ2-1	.	CASSQEPGQNYNEQFF	TGCGCCAGCAGCCAGGAACCGGGACAGAATTACAATGAGCAGTTCTTC
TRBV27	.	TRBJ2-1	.	CASSGGGVNEQFF	TGTGCCAGCAGTGGAGGCGGGGTGAATGAGCAGTTCTTC
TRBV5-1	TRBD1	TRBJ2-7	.	CASSLFVNRGNYEQYF	TGCGCCAGCAGCTTGTTCGTAAACAGGGGGAACTACGAGCAGTACTTC
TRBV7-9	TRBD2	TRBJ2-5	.	CASSLLLAGEETQYF	TGTGCCAGCAGCTTGCTACTAGCGGGGGAAGAGACCCAGTACTTC
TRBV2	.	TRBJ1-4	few	CASRDNPRDEKLFF	TGTGCCAGCAGGGACAACCCACGGGATGAAAAACTGTTTTTT
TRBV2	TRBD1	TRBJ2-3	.	CASSRDSVTTDTQYF	TGTGCCAGCTCACGGGACAGCGTTACCACAGATACGCAGTATTTT
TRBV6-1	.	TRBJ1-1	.	CASSLQGDTEAFF	TGTGCCAGCAGTCTACAGGGAGACACTGAAGCTTTCTTT
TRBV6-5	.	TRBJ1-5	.	CASTLQYSNQPQHF	TGTGCCAGCACATTACAGTATAGCAATCAGCCCCAGCATTTT
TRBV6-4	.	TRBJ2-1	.	CASDRPGYNEQFF	TGTGCCAGCGACCGGCCGGGGTACAATGAGCAGTTCTTC
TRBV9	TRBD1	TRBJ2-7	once	CASSPGQGRDEQYF	TGTGCCAGCAGCCCGGGACAGGGGAGGGACGAGCAGTACTTC
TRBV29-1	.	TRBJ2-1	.	CSVELPSQIYNEQFF	TGCAGCGTTGAACTGCCTAGCCAAATTTACAATGAGCAGTTCTTC
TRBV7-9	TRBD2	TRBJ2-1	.	CASREAGGHHEQFF	TGTGCCAGCAGGGAGGCGGGGGGCCATCATGAGCAGTTCTTC
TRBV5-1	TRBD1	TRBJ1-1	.	CASSLGTGFTEAFF	TGCGCCAGCAGCTTGGGGACAGGGTTCACTGAAGCTTTCTTT
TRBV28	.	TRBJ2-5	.	CASSPPLGAETQYF	TGTGCCAGCAGTCCGCCGCTAGGAGCAGAGACCCAGTACTTC
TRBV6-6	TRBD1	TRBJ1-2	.	CASSRGTASYGYTF	TGTGCCAGCTCAAGGGGGACAGCCTCCTATGGCTACACCTTC
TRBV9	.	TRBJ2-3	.	CASGSPGGPGSGTQYF	TGTGCCAGCGGGTCCCCAGGAGGACCCGGCTCGGGGACGCAGTATTTT
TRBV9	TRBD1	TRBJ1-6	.	CASSVGSVGRDRTNSPLHF	TGTGCCAGCAGCGTAGGATCGGTTGGTAGGGACAGGACTAATTCACCCCTCCACTTT
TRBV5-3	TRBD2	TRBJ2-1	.	CARSPLLAGAINEQFF	TGTGCCAGAAGCCCTCTACTAGCGGGTGCCATCAATGAGCAGTTCTTC
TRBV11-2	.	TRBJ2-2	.	CASSFREKTNTGELFF	TGTGCCAGCAGCTTCCGGGAAAAGACCAACACCGGGGAGCTGTTTTTT
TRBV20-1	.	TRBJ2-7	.	CSASPGHGQYF	TGCAGTGCTAGCCCCGGACACGGGCAGTACTTC
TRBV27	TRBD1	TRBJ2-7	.	CASSEEQGGSSYEQYF	TGTGCCAGCAGTGAGGAACAGGGGGGTTCGTCCTACGAGCAGTACTTC
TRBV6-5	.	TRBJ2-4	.	CASTAPGDKNIQYF	TGTGCCAGCACCGCCCCGGGGGACAAAAACATTCAGTACTTC
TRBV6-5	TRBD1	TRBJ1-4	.	CASIDRGRSNEKLFF	TGTGCCAGCATTGACAGGGGGAGGTCTAATGAAAAACTGTTTTTT
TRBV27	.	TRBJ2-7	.	CASSLGSSGDEQYF	TGTGCCAGCAGTTTAGGTAGCTCTGGTGACGAGCAGTACTTC
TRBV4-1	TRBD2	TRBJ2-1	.	CASSLKSIAGGSYNEQFF	TGCGCCAGCAGCCTCAAGTCCATAGCGGGGGGATCCTACAATGAGCAGTTCTTC
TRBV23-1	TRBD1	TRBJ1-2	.	CARYIPGQATAHYGYTF	TGCGCCAGATATATTCCGGGACAGGCTACCGCCCACTATGGCTACACCTTC
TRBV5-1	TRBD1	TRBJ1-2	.	CASRRGQGSSGYTF	TGCGCCAGCAGGAGAGGACAGGGATCAAGTGGCTACACCTTC
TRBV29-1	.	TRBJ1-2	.	CSVDEARGGYTF	TGCAGCGTTGATGAGGCCAGGGGAGGCTACACCTTC
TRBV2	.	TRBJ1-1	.	CASALRSTEAFF	TGTGCCAGCGCCCTCCGGAGCACTGAAGCTTTCTTT
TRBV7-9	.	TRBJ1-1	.	CASSLGTLLMNTEAFF	TGTGCCAGCAGCTTAGGGACACTTCTTATGAACACTGAAGCTTTCTTT
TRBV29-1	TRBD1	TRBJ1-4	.	CSVGDRGLSKLFF	TGCAGCGTTGGAGACAGGGGCCTTTCAAAACTGTTTTTT
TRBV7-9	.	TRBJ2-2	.	CASSLGGTGELFF	TGTGCCAGCAGCTTAGGCGGGACCGGGGAGCTGTTTTTT
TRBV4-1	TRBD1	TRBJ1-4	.	CASSQVGQLNEKLFF	TGCGCCAGCAGCCAAGTGGGACAGCTCAATGAAAAACTGTTTTTT